Described below is a single T cell receptor beta chain sequence and its context. Its antigen is unknown. This entry belongs to a study of beta chain features in type 1 diabetes. Trimming removed 3 bases from V and 5 bases from J; junction bases left unmatched: 7. The CDR3 has 14 residues. In germline, CDR1 is SEHNR, CDR2 FQNEAQ (reference sequence). Sequencing targeted expressed TCRB transcripts, as all isolated RNA had been reverse transcribed. The average read count of naive, central memory and regulatory T cell samples was some 3.5 million. TCRdb's copy holds only in-frame clones and misses some; the assay was immunoSEQ multiplex PCR. The sample carries roughly 260,000 clones, roughly a tenth recorded once. The study, taken as a whole, reports: The study found moderately but significantly shorter TCRB CDR3s in all four CD4+ subsets of Type 1 diabetes patients.

The gene calls are TRBV7-9 and TRBJ2-7; 7 nucleotides match TRBD1. This clonotype was sampled from a man younger than 40 with type 1 diabetes. Sequenced sample: naive CD4+ T cells from blood. The chain's CDR3 is CASSFFSGGDEQYF. The CDR3 region has the DNA TGTGCCAGCAGCTTCTTTTCAGGGGGAGACGAGCAGTACTTC.